This T cell receptor beta chain stems from a study of T cell responses to AZD1222 COVID-19 vaccine. General study results and limits: At study baseline, merely five or six AZD1222 recipients were seropositive. Repertoires were obtained only post-peak T cell response.

Clones were sequenced by immunoSEQ multiplex PCR, and TCRdb holds only the in-frame ones, with some missing. The sample comprises over 130,000 clones, roughly 92% of which are singletons, and under 4.5% rests with the top ten. A note on this clone: Its matching antigen is unknown.

The material sequenced was peripheral blood, taken 28 days after the second AZD1222 dose. This receptor was obtained from an adult who received the AZD1222 COVID-19 vaccine.

The CDR3 is CASSQEGAGNSPLHF. The CDR3 region has the DNA TGCGCCAGCAGCCAAGAGGGGGCCGGTAATTCACCCCTCCACTTT. The chain carries TRBV4-3 and TRBJ1-6, with a weak D call TRBD1 (6 bases). The CDR3 is made up of 15 amino acids. The V and J ends lost 0 bases and 6 bases respectively, with 9 bases between them. Germline V gene sequence: CDR1 LGHNA, CDR2 YSLEER.